The 5 T cell receptor beta chains below come from one sample, sequenced in a study. TCRdb ran MiXCR on the 5' RACE reads and lists one entry per CDR3 protein. Of 12,000 or so distinct CDR3 sequences listed, about 53% are singletons. The sorted Tregs were CD4+CD25+CD127-/low cells. Material for sequencing was tumor-infiltrating Tregs sorted from the breast tumor. The receptor set was obtained from a female donor with breast cancer.

The table lists this clonotype with a few counts. The chain has TRBV6-2 or TRBV6-3 and TRBJ2-5; perhaps TRBD2 as D (5 bases). The V end was cut by 5 bases, the J end by 5 bases, with 12 bases between. This CDR3 has 13 amino acids. In germline, CDR1 is MNHEY, CDR2 SVGEGT. CDR3 DNA: TGTGCCAGCAGTGACTACCAGCAGGAGACCCAGTACTTC. Protein: CASSDYQQETQYF.

J is TRBJ2-3 and V is TRBV24-1; 14 positions match TRBD2. The CDR3 is 16 residues long. Germline lookup yields CDR1 KGHDR and CDR2 SFDVKD. V lost 4 bases, J lost 4 bases, and 3 bases stayed unmatched. Here the CDR3 DNA reads TGTGCCACCAGTGAGGGGACTAGCGGGAGTCCAGATACGCAGTATTTT. As protein: CATSEGTSGSPDTQYF.

In its sample, this clonotype was seen a few times. This chain links TRBV6-5 with TRBJ2-2; 10 nucleotides line up with TRBD2. Germline V gives CDR1 MNHEY, CDR2 SVGAGI. This CDR3 contains 14 residues. V lost 7 bases and J lost 2; bases outside the gene matches: 1. CDR3 in DNA: TGTGCCAGCAAGCGGGAGGGAAACACCGGGGAGCTGTTTTTT. Amino acid sequence: CASKREGNTGELFF.

V usage is TRBV28 and J usage is TRBJ1-2; D remains ambiguous. Per germline, CDR1 MDHEN and CDR2 SYDVKM. The V gene lost 4 bases and the J gene lost 6 bases, with 6 bases spanning the gap. The CDR3 sequence is 11 residues long. Here the CDR3 reads CASSSRNGYTF. The CDR3 DNA is TGTGCCAGCAGTTCCAGGAATGGCTACACCTTC.

This chain uses TRBV5-1 with TRBJ1-2; maybe TRBD1 (6 bases). The germline V and J ends were trimmed by 0 bases and 3 bases, with 12 bases remaining between them. The CDR3 length is 15 residues. CDR1 is SGHRS, CDR2 YFSETQ, per germline. CDR3 sequence (DNA): TGCGCCAGCAGCTTGGGGGGGGCGCTGGACTATGGCTACACCTTC. Encoded protein: CASSLGGALDYGYTF.